A selection of T cell receptor beta chains follows, all from one sample in a study of T cell responses to AZD1222 COVID-19 vaccine. Produced via immunoSEQ multiplex PCR; TCRdb's table is partial and in-frame only. The table lists approximately 120,000 clones, 70% to 85% of them singletons. The sample in question was peripheral blood, obtained 28 days after the second AZD1222 dose. These receptors all stem from an adult who received the AZD1222 COVID-19 vaccine. Each CDR3 is given with its conserved first and last residue. A D gene is named only where the DNA matches it firmly. A clone size is listed for some rows: how often the clone was seen (once, few, many), or a class if it is expanded.

DNA,CDR3,D,V,size,J
TGTGCCAGCAGTTCACAGGGAACGGGCAATCAGCCCCAGCATTTT,CASSSQGTGNQPQHF,-,TRBV6-5,once,TRBJ1-5
TGTGCCACCAGCAGAGATCTAGAGGTCCTCTATAATTCACCCCTCCACTTT,CATSRDLEVLYNSPLHF,-,TRBV15,-,TRBJ1-6
TGTGCCAGCTCAGGGACGGGTAACTACGAGCAGTACTTC,CASSGTGNYEQYF,-,TRBV18,-,TRBJ2-7
TGTGCCAGCAGTGCCTACAGAAGATGGAGCACTGAAGCTTTCTTT,CASSAYRRWSTEAFF,-,TRBV28,-,TRBJ1-1
TGTGCCAGCAGCTTAGCCCGCTGGGGGGACAGGGGCTACGAGCAGTACTTC,CASSLARWGDRGYEQYF,TRBD1,TRBV13,once,TRBJ2-7
TGTGCCAGCAGCCCCGGGACAGTTAGCAATCAGCCCCAGCATTTT,CASSPGTVSNQPQHF,TRBD1,TRBV2,-,TRBJ1-5
TGTGCCTCCATGAAGGATGACTATGGCTACACCTTC,CASMKDDYGYTF,-,TRBV10-3,few,TRBJ1-2
TGTGCCAGTAGTTTTGTGTTCGACGAGCAGTACTTC,CASSFVFDEQYF,-,TRBV19,-,TRBJ2-7
TGTGCCAGCAGCGGATGGGACAGTATCGATCAGCCCCAGCATTTT,CASSGWDSIDQPQHF,TRBD1,TRBV7-9,once,TRBJ1-5
TGTGCCATAGGTTCGACTAGCGTTTCCTACAATGAGCAGTTCTTC,CAIGSTSVSYNEQFF,TRBD2,TRBV2,-,TRBJ2-1
TGTGCCATCAGGGGGGACACAGTCCATGAAGCTTTCTTT,CAIRGDTVHEAFF,-,TRBV10-3,-,TRBJ1-1
TGCGCCAGCAGTAGACAGAACACTGAAGCTTTCTTT,CASSRQNTEAFF,-,TRBV10-2,-,TRBJ1-1
TGTGCCAGCAGTTTTTATAAGCAGCCCCAGCATTTT,CASSFYKQPQHF,-,TRBV12-3/TRBV12-4,-,TRBJ1-5
TGTGCCACCACCTCCCCGGGACACCTTTCCGAGCAGTACTTC,CATTSPGHLSEQYF,-,TRBV28,once,TRBJ2-7
TGTGCCAGCAGCGGGACAGGGGGCGCGAGCACTGAAGCTTTCTTT,CASSGTGGASTEAFF,TRBD1,TRBV9,-,TRBJ1-1
TGTGCCAGCAGTGAGTCTATGACAGGAAATAATGAAAAACTGTTTTTT,CASSESMTGNNEKLFF,-,TRBV25-1,-,TRBJ1-4
TGCGCCAGCAGCTTGCCGCCTCGTTATGTGCACCTCAAGCAGCCCCAGCATTTT,CASSLPPRYVHLKQPQHF,-,TRBV5-1,-,TRBJ1-5
TGTGCCATCAGCGCCCTTGGGACAGGGGGGGATCAGCCCCAGCATTTT,CAISALGTGGDQPQHF,TRBD1,TRBV10-3,-,TRBJ1-5
TGTGCCATCAGTGAGTCGAAGGGGGTAGGGGACACTGAAGCTTTCTTT,CAISESKGVGDTEAFF,-,TRBV10-3,-,TRBJ1-1
TGCGCCAGCAGCCAAGATCTATGGGGGGGGCTGGGTGGAAACACCATATATTTT,CASSQDLWGGLGGNTIYF,-,TRBV4-3,-,TRBJ1-3
TGTGCCAGCAGCCAAGCGACTTTAACGAGGGAAGCTAACTATGGCTACACCTTC,CASSQATLTREANYGYTF,-,TRBV3-1/TRBV3-2,-,TRBJ1-2
TGTGCCAGCAGCTTAGAAGCAGGGCGCGGCTACACCTTC,CASSLEAGRGYTF,-,TRBV7-9,once,TRBJ1-2
TGTGCCTGGAGTGCCACAGGGGGAGCTTTCTTT,CAWSATGGAFF,TRBD1,TRBV30,-,TRBJ1-1
TGTGCCAGCAGTTACAGACCGCACTACGAGCAGTACTTC,CASSYRPHYEQYF,-,TRBV6-2/TRBV6-3,-,TRBJ2-7
TGTGCCAGCTTCTACGACCCCCCAACAGGGGCTGGAAACACCATATATTTT,CASFYDPPTGAGNTIYF,TRBD1,TRBV28,-,TRBJ1-3
TGTGCCACCAGTGATTCGGAAAGGTTAAGCTCCTACAATGAGCAGTTCTTC,CATSDSERLSSYNEQFF,-,TRBV24-1,-,TRBJ2-1
TGTGCCACCAGCAGAGCGGAGGGCACGGATAATTCACCCCTCCACTTT,CATSRAEGTDNSPLHF,-,TRBV15,-,TRBJ1-6
TGTGCCAGCAGCTTATCCCGGGGAGTTGGGACTGAAGCTTTCTTT,CASSLSRGVGTEAFF,-,TRBV11-2,-,TRBJ1-1
TGTGCCAGCAGCTTAGGTGCGCGGAATACTGCTGCTTTCTTT,CASSLGARNTAAFF,-,TRBV7-8,-,TRBJ1-1
TGTGCCAGTAGCAGGACAGGGGCTAATGAAAAACTGTTTTTT,CASSRTGANEKLFF,TRBD1,TRBV19,-,TRBJ1-4
TGTGCCAGCAGCTCGTCAGGGAATAATTCACCCCTCCACTTT,CASSSSGNNSPLHF,-,TRBV7-9,-,TRBJ1-6
TGCGCCAGCTTTTCGGGTGGAATGAACACTGAAGCTTTCTTT,CASFSGGMNTEAFF,-,TRBV23-1,-,TRBJ1-1
TGTGCCGGCAGCCCGGGGGGCGGCTCCCCTCAAGGGGAAAAACTGTTTTTT,CAGSPGGGSPQGEKLFF,-,TRBV9,-,TRBJ1-4
TGTGCCACCAGTTTGTGGGACCGGGCGGTGGAGGAGACCCAGTACTTC,CATSLWDRAVEETQYF,-,TRBV24-1,-,TRBJ2-5
TGTGCCAGCAAGGTGCAGACAGATACGCAGTATTTT,CASKVQTDTQYF,-,TRBV12-3/TRBV12-4,-,TRBJ2-3
TGTGCCAGCAGCGTAGTTTCGGGGAACACTGAAGCTTTCTTT,CASSVVSGNTEAFF,-,TRBV9,-,TRBJ1-1
TGTGCCAGCAGTGAAGTCTACGAGCAGTACTTC,CASSEVYEQYF,-,TRBV2,-,TRBJ2-7
TGCGCCAGCAGCCAAGTAGGCACCGGCGCCGAGCAGTACTTC,CASSQVGTGAEQYF,-,TRBV4-3,-,TRBJ2-7
TGTGCCATCAGTGAGTCTTGGGAGCTGTTTTTT,CAISESWELFF,-,TRBV10-3,-,TRBJ2-2
TGTGCCAGCAGTCCGCCGACAGGGGGAGGCTACACCTTC,CASSPPTGGGYTF,TRBD1,TRBV6-5,-,TRBJ1-2
TGTGCCACCAGTGATCCTCTTACCTACGAGCAGTACTTC,CATSDPLTYEQYF,-,TRBV24-1,-,TRBJ2-7
TGTGCCAGCAGCACCGGACAGGCGGGTCGTGAAAAACTGTTTTTT,CASSTGQAGREKLFF,TRBD1,TRBV9,once,TRBJ1-4
TGTGCCAGCAGTCGGCGGGACAGGGGGGACGAGCAGTACTTC,CASSRRDRGDEQYF,TRBD1,TRBV7-9,-,TRBJ2-7
TGTGCCAGTAGCGGGGGGGCCACAGATACGCAGTATTTT,CASSGGATDTQYF,TRBD2,TRBV19,-,TRBJ2-3
TGCGCCAGCAGCTCACAAGCCTACTCTGGAAACACCATATATTTT,CASSSQAYSGNTIYF,-,TRBV5-1,-,TRBJ1-3
TGTGCCAGCAGCTTGGTCCAGCCTAACTATGGCTACACCTTC,CASSLVQPNYGYTF,-,TRBV5-5,-,TRBJ1-2
TGTGCCAGCTCACCATTCCGGGACAGTTATAATTCACCCCTCCACTTT,CASSPFRDSYNSPLHF,TRBD1,TRBV18,-,TRBJ1-6
TGTGCCAGTAGCCAACAGGGCCGAGACACTGAAGCTTTCTTT,CASSQQGRDTEAFF,-,TRBV19,-,TRBJ1-1
TGTGCCAGCCTTACAGGGCTGGCTAATGAAAAACTGTTTTTT,CASLTGLANEKLFF,-,TRBV28,-,TRBJ1-4
TGTGCCAGCAGCTTAGGGTCCAGGAGGGTCCAAGAGACCCAGTACTTC,CASSLGSRRVQETQYF,-,TRBV7-2,-,TRBJ2-5
TGCGCCAGCAGTCCTCGGCTGGGGACAGGGATTTACGAGCAGTACTTC,CASSPRLGTGIYEQYF,TRBD1,TRBV4-3,-,TRBJ2-7
TGCGCCAGCAGCCAAGGTGTAGCGGGGGGGCGGAGAACGCAGTATTTT,CASSQGVAGGRRTQYF,TRBD2,TRBV4-3,-,TRBJ2-3
TGTGCCAGCAGTTTCAGTGATCGGCAGCCCCAGCATTTT,CASSFSDRQPQHF,-,TRBV12-3/TRBV12-4,once,TRBJ1-5
TGTGCCACCAGCAGGGGGGGGAGTGAAAAACTGTTTTTT,CATSRGGSEKLFF,-,TRBV15,-,TRBJ1-4